This TCR beta chain comes out of a study of technical replicates of blood from several donors. Profiling relied on immunoSEQ multiplex PCR, and the TCRdb table lists in-frame clones only, not all of them. The sample consists of 45,000 to 50,000 clones, about 93% of them appearing once. The ends lost 6 bases at V and 5 bases at J; junction bases unmatched: 5. The CDR3 has 14 amino acids. The germline V gene has CDR1 SEHNR and CDR2 FQNEAQ (reference sequence). The sequencing input was PBMCs. This clonotype originated in a human donor in good health. Some clones in this sample may be carry-over from other donors' samples. The chain has TRBV7-9 and TRBJ2-3; 10 bases fit TRBD1. Written as DNA, the CDR3 is TGTGCCAGCAGTTTTGGACAGGGGGTAGATACGCAGTATTTT. Translated: CASSFGQGVDTQYF.